These T cell receptor beta chains were read from a single sample in a study of T cell responses to AZD1222 COVID-19 vaccine. Produced via immunoSEQ multiplex PCR; TCRdb's table is partial and in-frame only. The sample has tens of thousands of clones, 86% seen once; the top ten hold 10% to 13%. The specimen comprised peripheral blood, sampled on day 0 of AZD1222 vaccination. The receptor source for this set is an adult in good health. CDR3s include the opening cysteine and the closing phenylalanine or tryptophan. The D gene is left open where the match is weak. Some rows mark clone size as missing; the rest say once, few, many or name a class of expanded clone.

clone_size	d_call	v_call	j_call	cdr3_aa	cdr3_nt
.	.	TRBV7-3	TRBJ2-3	CASSLVLADTQYF	TGTGCCAGCAGCTTAGTATTAGCAGATACGCAGTATTTT
.	TRBD1	TRBV5-1	TRBJ1-3	CASSFSTGSGNTIYF	TGCGCCAGCAGCTTTTCGACAGGGAGTGGAAACACCATATATTTT
few	.	TRBV3-1/TRBV3-2	TRBJ1-1	CASSLRDALGTEAFF	TGTGCCAGCAGCCTTCGGGACGCCCTCGGGACTGAAGCTTTCTTT
.	TRBD2	TRBV5-1	TRBJ2-1	CASTLAALSYNEQFF	TGCGCCAGCACACTAGCGGCGTTATCCTACAATGAGCAGTTCTTC
.	.	TRBV3-1/TRBV3-2	TRBJ2-7	CASSQDLASGRSF	TGTGCCAGCAGCCAAGATCTGGCATCGGGCCGGAGCTTC
.	.	TRBV7-3	TRBJ2-2	CASSRDRPDTGELFF	TGTGCCAGCAGCCGTGACAGGCCCGATACCGGGGAGCTGTTTTTT
once	TRBD2	TRBV3-1/TRBV3-2	TRBJ2-3	CASSQNPATSGGAGDTQYF	TGTGCCAGCAGCCAAAACCCGGCCACTAGCGGGGGGGCCGGGGATACGCAGTATTTT
once	.	TRBV5-1	TRBJ1-2	CASSQGLRGYTF	TGCGCCAGCAGCCAGGGGCTCAGGGGCTACACCTTC
once	.	TRBV19	TRBJ1-2	CASSIDLTPGGYTF	TGTGCCAGTAGTATAGACCTCACGCCCGGGGGCTACACCTTC
.	.	TRBV2	TRBJ2-1	CASSWGNEQFF	TGTGCCAGCAGCTGGGGCAATGAGCAGTTCTTC
.	.	TRBV5-1	TRBJ1-3	CASSLWGLGNSGNTIYF	TGCGCCAGCAGCTTGTGGGGATTGGGCAACTCTGGAAACACCATATATTTT
.	.	TRBV9	TRBJ1-5	CASSVGGGGNNQPQHF	TGTGCCAGCAGCGTAGGCGGAGGGGGTAACAATCAGCCCCAGCATTTT
.	.	TRBV6-2/TRBV6-3	TRBJ2-4	CASSPRETLAKNIQYF	TGTGCCAGCAGCCCTCGGGAGACCCTAGCCAAAAACATTCAGTACTTC
.	.	TRBV11-1	TRBJ2-2	CASSFGTGELFF	TGTGCCAGCAGCTTCGGCACCGGGGAGCTGTTTTTT
.	.	TRBV29-1	TRBJ1-2	CSVEEGAYGYTF	TGCAGCGTTGAAGAAGGGGCATATGGCTACACCTTC
.	.	TRBV11-3	TRBJ1-2	CASSLVQGLSYGYTF	TGTGCCAGCAGCTTAGTCCAGGGTTTGAGCTATGGCTACACCTTC
.	.	TRBV11-2	TRBJ2-6	CASSLVPAGSGANVLTF	TGTGCCAGCAGCTTAGTTCCCGCAGGCTCTGGGGCCAACGTCCTGACTTTC
.	.	TRBV5-4	TRBJ2-3	CASSPRARTDTQYF	TGTGCCAGCAGCCCGAGGGCCCGCACAGATACGCAGTATTTT
.	TRBD1	TRBV30	TRBJ1-2	CAWSVLGTGETGYTF	TGTGCCTGGAGTGTATTGGGGACAGGGGAAACTGGCTACACCTTC
.	TRBD1	TRBV3-1/TRBV3-2	TRBJ1-1	CASSRYSTGGVNTEAFF	TGTGCCAGCAGCCGGTACTCGACAGGGGGCGTAAACACTGAAGCTTTCTTT
.	.	TRBV5-1	TRBJ1-4	CASSLIGNNEKLFF	TGCGCCAGCAGCTTGATCGGCAATAATGAAAAACTGTTTTTT
.	TRBD2	TRBV27	TRBJ2-1	CASRHPGTSKDEQFF	TGTGCCAGCAGACACCCCGGGACTAGTAAGGATGAGCAGTTCTTC
.	.	TRBV19	TRBJ1-2	CASSSDRDGGYTF	TGTGCCAGTAGCTCTGACAGAGACGGTGGCTACACCTTC
.	.	TRBV10-2	TRBJ2-7	CASRGNSYEQYF	TGCGCCAGCAGGGGCAATTCCTACGAGCAGTACTTC
.	.	TRBV6-1	TRBJ2-3	CATGRGSDTQYF	TGTGCCACAGGACGGGGGTCAGATACGCAGTATTTT
.	TRBD1	TRBV5-1	TRBJ1-4	CASSSTGGNEKLFF	TGCGCCAGCAGTTCAACAGGGGGGAATGAAAAACTGTTTTTT
.	.	TRBV28	TRBJ1-5	CASTHRGNQPQHF	TGTGCCAGCACCCACAGGGGCAATCAGCCCCAGCATTTT
.	.	TRBV11-2	TRBJ1-1	CASSLTREAFF	TGTGCCAGCAGCTTGACCCGGGAAGCTTTCTTT
.	.	TRBV6-2/TRBV6-3	TRBJ1-2	CASSSSGYGYTF	.
.	.	TRBV6-5	TRBJ2-5	CASGRVKEKETQYF	TGTGCCAGCGGGCGGGTGAAGGAGAAAGAGACCCAGTACTTC
.	TRBD1	TRBV4-2	TRBJ1-4	CASSQDPPGQGATNEKLFF	TGTGCCAGCAGCCAAGATCCCCCCGGACAGGGGGCAACTAATGAAAAACTGTTTTTT
.	.	TRBV7-2	TRBJ2-3	CASSFSSTDTQYF	TGTGCCAGCAGCTTTAGCAGCACAGATACGCAGTATTTT
.	.	TRBV29-1	TRBJ2-4	CSVVVPSRATLGIQYF	TGCAGCGTTGTGGTCCCGTCTAGGGCCACCTTGGGCATTCAGTACTTC
.	.	TRBV5-6	TRBJ1-5	CASSFEGHNQPQHF	TGTGCCAGCAGCTTTGAGGGCCACAATCAGCCCCAGCATTTT
.	.	TRBV3-1/TRBV3-2	TRBJ2-7	CASGKGSSYEQYF	TGTGCCAGCGGCAAAGGGTCATCCTACGAGCAGTACTTC
.	TRBD2	TRBV3-1/TRBV3-2	TRBJ2-1	CASSQVKTSGGVLVNEQFF	TGTGCCAGCAGCCAAGTGAAGACTAGCGGTGGCGTTCTAGTGAATGAGCAGTTCTTC
.	.	TRBV5-1	TRBJ1-4	CASRLIPGEDEKLFF	TGCGCCAGCAGACTAATTCCGGGGGAGGATGAAAAACTGTTTTTT
.	TRBD2	TRBV3-1/TRBV3-2	TRBJ2-1	CASNRLAGGAGEQFF	TGTGCCAGCAACCGTCTCGCGGGGGGGGCGGGAGAGCAGTTCTTC
few	.	TRBV7-2	TRBJ2-7	CASSLLGGVYEQYF	TGTGCCAGCAGCTTATTGGGGGGTGTCTACGAGCAGTACTTC
.	.	TRBV7-9	TRBJ2-1	CASSLGGASSYNEQFF	TGTGCCAGCAGCTTAGGGGGGGCGAGCTCCTACAATGAGCAGTTCTTC